A selection of T cell receptor beta chains follows, all from one sample in a study of cytomegalovirus exposure and HLA in healthy donors. Profiled with immunoSEQ multiplex PCR; TCRdb holds only in-frame clones, not every one. This sample carries 100,000 to 150,000 clones, around 84% of them seen once, and the ten largest clones take 1.8%. Sequences were obtained from PBMCs. The receptors shown here come from a man between 18 and 29 years old in good health and CMV-seronegative. CDR3s include the opening cysteine and the closing phenylalanine or tryptophan. The D gene is left open where the match is weak. Clone size appears in some rows only: once, few, many, or a class for an expanded clone.

V: TRBV21-1; size: -; D: -; J: TRBJ2-3; CDR3: CASSKEGLAGGPVDTQYF; DNA: TGTGCCAGCAGCAAAGAGGGACTAGCGGGGGGGCCGGTAGATACGCAGTATTTT
V: TRBV19; size: -; D: -; J: TRBJ1-1; CDR3: CASGDPGGPNTEAFF; DNA: TGTGCCAGTGGGGACCCGGGGGGACCGAACACTGAAGCTTTCTTT
V: TRBV2; size: -; D: TRBD2; J: TRBJ2-3; CDR3: CASSGERGGTDTQYF; DNA: TGTGCCAGCAGTGGGGAGCGGGGGGGCACAGATACGCAGTATTTT
V: TRBV2; size: -; D: -; J: TRBJ2-2; CDR3: CASSRNWRDANTGELFF; DNA: TGTGCCAGCAGCCGTAATTGGAGGGACGCGAACACCGGGGAGCTGTTTTTT
V: TRBV5-1; size: -; D: TRBD1; J: TRBJ1-1; CDR3: CASRLGADRGQVTEAFF; DNA: TGTGCCAGCAGATTGGGAGCCGACAGGGGGCAAGTCACTGAAGCTTTCTTT
V: TRBV7-9; size: -; D: -; J: TRBJ2-3; CDR3: CASSWGVSVTDTQYF; DNA: TGTGCCAGCAGCTGGGGGGTTTCGGTAACAGATACGCAGTATTTT
V: TRBV4-2; size: -; D: TRBD2; J: TRBJ2-1; CDR3: CASSQERGGHNEQFF; DNA: TGTGCCAGCAGCCAAGAGCGGGGGGGCCACAATGAGCAGTTCTTC
V: TRBV5-1; size: -; D: -; J: TRBJ1-1; CDR3: CASSLPGTTEAFF; DNA: TGCGCCAGCAGCTTACCAGGAACGACTGAAGCTTTCTTT
V: TRBV14; size: -; D: -; J: TRBJ1-5; CDR3: CASSQAGAGQPQHF; DNA: TGTGCCAGCAGCCAAGCAGGGGCTGGTCAGCCCCAGCATTTT
V: TRBV9; size: -; D: TRBD1; J: TRBJ2-3; CDR3: CASGPGGRTDTQYF; DNA: TGTGCCAGCGGTCCAGGGGGCAGGACAGATACGCAGTATTTT
V: TRBV6-1; size: few; D: TRBD2; J: TRBJ2-3; CDR3: CASSSTSESRDTQYF; DNA: TGTGCCAGCAGTTCAACTAGCGAGAGCAGGGATACGCAGTATTTT
V: TRBV6-1; size: -; D: -; J: TRBJ1-2; CDR3: CATLSLREWARGYTF; DNA: TGTGCCACCCTCTCGTTGAGGGAATGGGCGCGGGGCTACACCTTC
V: TRBV11-2; size: -; D: -; J: TRBJ1-5; CDR3: CASSLSGDQPQHF; DNA: TGTGCCAGCAGCTTATCCGGGGATCAGCCCCAGCATTTT
V: TRBV6-5; size: -; D: -; J: TRBJ1-5; CDR3: CASSPDTSNQPQHF; DNA: TGTGCCAGCAGTCCTGACACCAGCAATCAGCCCCAGCATTTT
V: TRBV5-1; size: -; D: TRBD1; J: TRBJ2-7; CDR3: CASSPPGQIYEQYF; DNA: TGCGCCAGCAGCCCCCCGGGACAGATCTACGAGCAGTACTTC
V: TRBV2; size: -; D: TRBD2; J: TRBJ2-7; CDR3: CASKRGSSYEQYF; DNA: TGTGCCAGCAAGCGGGGGAGCTCCTACGAGCAGTACTTC
V: TRBV14; size: -; D: TRBD1; J: TRBJ1-6; CDR3: CASGQGWSPLHF; DNA: TGTGCCAGCGGACAGGGCTGGTCACCCCTCCACTTT
V: TRBV6-6; size: -; D: -; J: TRBJ1-1; CDR3: CASRAGRPEAFF; DNA: TGTGCCAGCAGGGCAGGTAGGCCTGAAGCTTTCTTT
V: TRBV7-8; size: -; D: TRBD1; J: TRBJ1-1; CDR3: CASSSNRGQVGTEAFF; DNA: TGTGCCAGCAGCTCAAACAGGGGGCAGGTAGGCACTGAAGCTTTCTTT
V: TRBV18; size: -; D: -; J: TRBJ1-2; CDR3: CASSPKQAYGYTF; DNA: TGTGCCAGCTCACCTAAGCAGGCCTATGGCTACACCTTC
V: TRBV4-2; size: -; D: TRBD2; J: TRBJ2-5; CDR3: CASSQERGGLEETQYF; DNA: TGTGCCAGCAGCCAAGAGCGGGGGGGCCTAGAGGAGACCCAGTACTTC
V: TRBV4-1; size: -; D: TRBD2; J: TRBJ2-1; CDR3: CASSQLLAANEQFF; DNA: TGCGCCAGCAGCCAATTACTAGCGGCAAATGAGCAGTTCTTC
V: TRBV14; size: -; D: TRBD1; J: TRBJ2-7; CDR3: CASSRDRAVEQYF; DNA: TGTGCCAGCAGCCGGGACAGGGCGGTCGAGCAGTACTTC
V: TRBV13; size: -; D: -; J: TRBJ2-3; CDR3: CASRLNKAATQYF; DNA: TGTGCCAGCAGACTGAATAAGGCGGCTACGCAGTATTTT
V: TRBV6-5; size: -; D: TRBD1; J: TRBJ1-1; CDR3: CASSYFRQGLTEAFF; DNA: TGTGCCAGCAGTTACTTCCGACAGGGTCTCACTGAAGCTTTCTTT
V: TRBV5-1; size: -; D: -; J: TRBJ1-2; CDR3: CASSFTRGKGSGYTF; DNA: TGCGCCAGCAGCTTTACTCGGGGGAAGGGGAGCGGCTACACCTTC
V: TRBV9; size: -; D: -; J: TRBJ2-7; CDR3: CASSVSTEQYF; DNA: TGTGCCAGCAGCGTCAGTACCGAGCAGTACTTC
V: TRBV9; size: -; D: -; J: TRBJ1-1; CDR3: CASSVEGGVLDSEAFF; DNA: TGTGCCAGCAGCGTAGAGGGAGGGGTTTTGGATAGCGAAGCTTTCTTT
V: TRBV9; size: -; D: -; J: TRBJ1-5; CDR3: CASSPGDGSNQPQHF; DNA: TGTGCCAGCAGCCCGGGGGACGGCTCAAATCAGCCCCAGCATTTT
V: TRBV9; size: -; D: TRBD2; J: TRBJ2-7; CDR3: CASSSWTSGSYEQYF; DNA: TGTGCCAGCAGCTCCTGGACTAGCGGTTCCTACGAGCAGTACTTC
V: TRBV6-5; size: -; D: -; J: TRBJ2-2; CDR3: CASSYVPAGNTGELFF; DNA: TGTGCCAGCAGTTACGTTCCAGCGGGGAACACCGGGGAGCTGTTTTTT
V: TRBV19; size: -; D: -; J: TRBJ1-1; CDR3: CASSIRTEMNTEAFF; DNA: TGTGCCAGTAGTATTAGGACAGAGATGAACACTGAAGCTTTCTTT
V: TRBV13; size: -; D: -; J: TRBJ1-2; CDR3: CASSLGTGGLNYGYTF; DNA: TGTGCCAGCAGCTTAGGCACTGGGGGCTTAAACTATGGCTACACCTTC
V: TRBV7-8; size: -; D: -; J: TRBJ2-1; CDR3: CASRGSGEQFF; DNA: TGTGCCAGCAGAGGGAGTGGGGAGCAGTTCTTC
V: TRBV5-4; size: -; D: TRBD1; J: TRBJ1-4; CDR3: CASSRDRGNEKLFF; DNA: TGTGCCAGCAGCCGGGACAGGGGTAATGAAAAACTGTTTTTT
V: TRBV5-6; size: -; D: -; J: TRBJ2-2; CDR3: CASSLARLHRLDGELFF; DNA: TGTGCCAGCAGCTTGGCCCGTTTACACAGGCTCGACGGGGAGCTGTTTTTT
V: TRBV6-5; size: -; D: TRBD1; J: TRBJ1-4; CDR3: CASTLDRGGGKLFF; DNA: TGTGCCAGCACCTTGGACAGGGGAGGCGGAAAACTGTTTTTT
V: TRBV6-5; size: -; D: -; J: TRBJ1-2; CDR3: CASTLGGDYGYTF; DNA: TGTGCCAGCACTCTAGGGGGGGACTATGGCTACACCTTC
V: TRBV6-5; size: -; D: -; J: TRBJ1-1; CDR3: CASPGHGNTEAFF; DNA: TGTGCCAGCCCCGGACATGGGAACACTGAAGCTTTCTTT
V: TRBV13; size: -; D: TRBD1; J: TRBJ2-7; CDR3: CASSFPRQGDIDEQYF; DNA: TGTGCCAGCAGCTTCCCCAGACAGGGGGATATTGACGAGCAGTACTTC
V: TRBV5-1; size: -; D: TRBD1; J: TRBJ1-3; CDR3: CASSFEQGQGNTIYF; DNA: TGCGCCAGCAGCTTCGAGCAGGGACAGGGAAACACCATATATTTT
V: TRBV10-3; size: -; D: -; J: TRBJ2-7; CDR3: CAISENLPYEQYF; DNA: TGTGCCATCAGTGAAAATCTCCCCTACGAGCAGTACTTC
V: TRBV5-6; size: once; D: -; J: TRBJ1-6; CDR3: CASSLVRVLNSPLHF; DNA: TGTGCCAGCAGCTTGGTGCGGGTGTTGAATTCACCCCTCCACTTT
V: TRBV6-1; size: once; D: TRBD2; J: TRBJ2-5; CDR3: CASSEEVAGPQETQYF; DNA: TGTGCCAGCAGTGAAGAGGTAGCGGGCCCTCAAGAGACCCAGTACTTC
V: TRBV7-8; size: -; D: TRBD2; J: TRBJ2-5; CDR3: CASSLLGLQETQYF; DNA: TGTGCCAGCAGCTTATTGGGACTACAAGAGACCCAGTACTTC
V: TRBV6-5; size: -; D: -; J: TRBJ1-3; CDR3: CASSYSIRDTGYTIYF; DNA: TGTGCCAGCAGTTACTCGATCCGGGACACTGGATACACCATATATTTT
V: TRBV15; size: -; D: TRBD1; J: TRBJ1-6; CDR3: CATSRGDRAPLHF; DNA: TGTGCCACCAGCAGAGGGGACAGGGCCCCCCTCCACTTT
V: TRBV5-6; size: -; D: TRBD2; J: TRBJ2-5; CDR3: CASSATSGGTQYF; DNA: TGTGCCAGCAGCGCGACTAGCGGGGGGACCCAGTACTTC
V: TRBV11-1; size: -; D: -; J: TRBJ2-3; CDR3: CASSLVAGAITDTQYF; DNA: TGTGCCAGCAGCTTAGTTGCGGGGGCTATCACAGATACGCAGTATTTT
V: TRBV19; size: -; D: -; J: TRBJ2-3; CDR3: CASSPPGETMRPDTQYF; DNA: TGTGCCAGTAGCCCCCCGGGAGAGACTATGAGGCCAGATACGCAGTATTTT
V: TRBV7-9; size: -; D: -; J: TRBJ2-7; CDR3: CASSLGGGPYEQYF; DNA: TGTGCCAGCAGCTTAGGGGGGGGGCCCTACGAGCAGTACTTC
V: TRBV6-5; size: -; D: -; J: TRBJ1-2; CDR3: CASSQTGYGYTF; DNA: TGTGCCAGCAGTCAGACAGGTTATGGCTACACCTTC
V: TRBV5-4; size: -; D: -; J: TRBJ1-3; CDR3: CASSLAGGSGNTIYF; DNA: TGTGCCAGCAGCTTGGCCGGTGGCTCTGGAAACACCATATATTTT